This entry features one T cell receptor (beta chain) sequence. What it binds is not known. No DNA is given; TCRdb re-called the 5' RACE reads and lists each CDR3 protein once. Listed are about 450,000 distinct CDR3 sequences; about 2.6% falls within the top ten. The sample is drawn from a study of monozygotic twins with inflammatory bowel disease. Study-wide results and limits: A single strong clonotype or signal linked to IBD was not supported.

Germline values: CDR1 SGHTA, CDR2 FQGNSA. This CDR3 is built from 16 residues. V is TRBV7-2 and J is TRBJ1-2; TCRdb calls TRBD1, which cannot be checked without DNA. The TCR originated in a human donor with ulcerative colitis or Crohn's disease, or a healthy co-twin of an affected twin (not recorded which). The sequenced sample consisted of blood. The CDR3: CASSPRDRVGSAGYTF.